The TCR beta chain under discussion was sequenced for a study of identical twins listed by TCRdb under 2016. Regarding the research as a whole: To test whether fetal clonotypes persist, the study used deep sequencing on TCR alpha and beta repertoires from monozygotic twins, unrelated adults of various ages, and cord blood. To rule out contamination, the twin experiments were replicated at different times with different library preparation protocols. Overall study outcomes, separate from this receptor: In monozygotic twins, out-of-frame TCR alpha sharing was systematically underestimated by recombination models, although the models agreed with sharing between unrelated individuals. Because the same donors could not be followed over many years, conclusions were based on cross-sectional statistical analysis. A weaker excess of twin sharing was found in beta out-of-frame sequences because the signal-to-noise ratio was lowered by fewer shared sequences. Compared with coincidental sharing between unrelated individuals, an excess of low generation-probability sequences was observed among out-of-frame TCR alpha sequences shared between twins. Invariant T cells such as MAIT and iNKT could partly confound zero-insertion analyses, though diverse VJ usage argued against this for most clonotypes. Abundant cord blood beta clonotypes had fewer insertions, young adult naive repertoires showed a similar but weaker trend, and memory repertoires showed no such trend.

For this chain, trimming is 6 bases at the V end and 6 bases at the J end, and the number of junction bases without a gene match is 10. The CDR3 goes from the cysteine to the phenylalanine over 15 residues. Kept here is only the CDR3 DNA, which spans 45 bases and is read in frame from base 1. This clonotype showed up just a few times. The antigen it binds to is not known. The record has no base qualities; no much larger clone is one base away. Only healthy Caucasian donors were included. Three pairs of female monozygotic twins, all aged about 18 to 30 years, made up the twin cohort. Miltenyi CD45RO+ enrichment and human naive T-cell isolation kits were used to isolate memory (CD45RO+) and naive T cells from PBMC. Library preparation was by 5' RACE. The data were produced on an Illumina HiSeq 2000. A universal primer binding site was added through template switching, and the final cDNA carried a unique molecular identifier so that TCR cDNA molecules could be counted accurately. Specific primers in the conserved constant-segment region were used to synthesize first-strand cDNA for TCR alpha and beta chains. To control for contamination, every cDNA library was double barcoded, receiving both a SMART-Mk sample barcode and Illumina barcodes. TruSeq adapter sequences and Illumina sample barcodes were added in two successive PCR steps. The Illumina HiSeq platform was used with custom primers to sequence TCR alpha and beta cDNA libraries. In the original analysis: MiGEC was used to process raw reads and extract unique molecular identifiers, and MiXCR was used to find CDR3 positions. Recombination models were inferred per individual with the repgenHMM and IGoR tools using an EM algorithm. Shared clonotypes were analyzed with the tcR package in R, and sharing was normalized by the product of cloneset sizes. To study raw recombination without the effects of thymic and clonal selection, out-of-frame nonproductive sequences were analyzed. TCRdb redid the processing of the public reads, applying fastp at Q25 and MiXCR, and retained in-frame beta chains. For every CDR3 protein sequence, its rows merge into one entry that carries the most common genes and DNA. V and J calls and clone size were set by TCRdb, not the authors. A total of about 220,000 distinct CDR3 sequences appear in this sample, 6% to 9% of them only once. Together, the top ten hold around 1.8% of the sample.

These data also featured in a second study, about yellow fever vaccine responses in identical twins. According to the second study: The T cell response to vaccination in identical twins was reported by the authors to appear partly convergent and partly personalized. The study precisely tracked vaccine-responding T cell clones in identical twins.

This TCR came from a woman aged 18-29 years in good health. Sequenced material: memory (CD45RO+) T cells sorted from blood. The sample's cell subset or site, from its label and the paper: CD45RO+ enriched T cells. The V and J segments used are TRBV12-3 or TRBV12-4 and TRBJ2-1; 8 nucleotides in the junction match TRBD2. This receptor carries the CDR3 CASREPGLGSNEQFF. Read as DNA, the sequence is TGTGCCAGCAGGGAACCGGGACTAGGTTCCAATGAGCAGTTCTTC.